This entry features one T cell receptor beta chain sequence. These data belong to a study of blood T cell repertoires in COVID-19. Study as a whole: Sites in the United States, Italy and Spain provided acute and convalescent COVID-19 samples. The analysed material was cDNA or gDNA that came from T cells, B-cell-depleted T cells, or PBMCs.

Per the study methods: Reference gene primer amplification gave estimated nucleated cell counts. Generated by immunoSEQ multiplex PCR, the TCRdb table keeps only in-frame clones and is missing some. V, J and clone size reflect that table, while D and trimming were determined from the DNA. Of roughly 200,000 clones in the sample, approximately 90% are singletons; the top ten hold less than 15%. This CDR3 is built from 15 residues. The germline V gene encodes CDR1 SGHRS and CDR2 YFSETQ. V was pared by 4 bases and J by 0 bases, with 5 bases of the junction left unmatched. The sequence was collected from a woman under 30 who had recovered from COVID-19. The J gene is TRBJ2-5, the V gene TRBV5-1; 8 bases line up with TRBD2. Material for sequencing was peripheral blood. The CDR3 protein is CASSPRGGDQETQYF. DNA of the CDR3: TGCGCCAGCAGCCCTCGGGGGGGGGACCAAGAGACCCAGTACTTC.